The entry below gives a single T cell receptor beta chain sequence along with its context. The data originate from a study of blood T cell repertoires in COVID-19. The CDR3 runs to 14 residues. The V gene end was trimmed by 1 base and the J gene end by 12 bases; junction bases not matched to a gene: 6. CDR1 is SGHVS, CDR2 FNYEAQ, per germline. Clones were read by immunoSEQ multiplex PCR, and TCRdb kept only the in-frame ones, dropping some. The sample includes approximately 250,000 clones, just under 85% seen only once; the top ten take about 4%. This receptor was identified in a man over 45 with acute or convalescent COVID-19. The rearrangement joins TRBV7-6 to TRBJ1-1; 12 bases align to TRBD1. The specimen was peripheral blood. CDR3 region: CASSLGGQGARSFF. The DNA for the CDR3 is TGTGCCAGCAGCTTAGGGGGACAGGGGGCGAGGTCTTTCTTT.